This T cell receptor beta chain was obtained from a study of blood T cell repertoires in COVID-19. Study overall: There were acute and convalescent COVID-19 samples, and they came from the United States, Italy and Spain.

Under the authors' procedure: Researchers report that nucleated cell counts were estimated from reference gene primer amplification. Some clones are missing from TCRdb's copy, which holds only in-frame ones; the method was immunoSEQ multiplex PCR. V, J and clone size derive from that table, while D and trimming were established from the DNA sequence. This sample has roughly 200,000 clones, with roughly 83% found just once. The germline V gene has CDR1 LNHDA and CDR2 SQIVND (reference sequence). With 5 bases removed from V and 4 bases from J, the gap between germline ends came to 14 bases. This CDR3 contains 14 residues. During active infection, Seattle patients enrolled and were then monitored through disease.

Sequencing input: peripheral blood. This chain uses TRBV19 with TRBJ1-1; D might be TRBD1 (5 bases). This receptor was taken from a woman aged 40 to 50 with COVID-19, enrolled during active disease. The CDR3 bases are TGTGCCAGTAGTCTAAATGGTAGGGGCACTGAAGCTTTCTTT. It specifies CASSLNGRGTEAFF.